Listed below are T cell receptor beta chains from one sample, sequenced in a study of blood T cells in healthy people across ages. From the 5' RACE reads, TCRdb called clonotypes with MiXCR, one entry per CDR3 protein. The table shows around 500,000 distinct CDR3 sequences, with around a quarter occurring only once. The data were also submitted as part of a second study, on T cells of mothers and their children.

The sample was blood. These receptors came from a boy under 10 years old in good health. CDR3s include the opening cysteine and the closing phenylalanine or tryptophan. Each record gives: clone size, J gene, D gene, V gene, CDR3 protein, CDR3 DNA. The D gene is left open where the match is weak. Not all rows give a size; the values are once, few, many and, for expanded clones, a class.

>.|TRBJ2-1|TRBD1|TRBV28
CASSLWAGTANNEQFF
TGTGCCAGCAGTTTATGGGCTGGGACAGCTAACAATGAGCAGTTCTTC
>few|TRBJ1-4|TRBD1|TRBV3-1
CASSPAGTGGEKLFF
TGTGCCAGCAGCCCGGCCGGGACAGGGGGCGAAAAACTGTTTTTT
>few|TRBJ1-3|.|TRBV18
CASSPPGSPSGNTIYF
TGTGCCAGCTCACCACCGGGTTCTCCCTCTGGAAACACCATATATTTT
>.|TRBJ2-7|TRBD2|TRBV20-1
CSARSPGTRTYEQYF
TGCAGTGCTAGGTCCCCTGGGACTAGGACCTACGAGCAGTACTTC
>once|TRBJ1-5|.|TRBV12-3/TRBV12-4
CASIHTDSNQPQHF
TGTGCCAGCATTCACACAGATAGCAATCAGCCCCAGCATTTT
>once|TRBJ2-3|TRBD2|TRBV6-6
CAGSVTSGGAGTQYF
TGTGCCGGCAGTGTGACTAGCGGGGGGGCGGGTACGCAGTATTTT
>.|TRBJ2-5|TRBD2|TRBV10-2
CASRTTSGGLRGETQYF
TGCGCCAGCCGAACGACTAGCGGGGGCCTCAGGGGAGAGACCCAGTACTTC
>.|TRBJ2-6|TRBD1|TRBV7-9
CASSRPGTGDSGANVLTF
TGTGCCAGCAGCCGCCCCGGGACAGGGGACTCTGGGGCCAACGTCCTGACTTTC
>.|TRBJ2-5|TRBD2|TRBV4-3
CASSQGIWTSGRREQYF
TGCGCCAGCAGCCAAGGAATATGGACTAGCGGGAGACGGGAGCAGTACTTC
>.|TRBJ1-1|.|TRBV12-3/TRBV12-4
CASSGGRDTEAFF
TGTGCCAGCAGCGGGGGGCGGGATACTGAAGCTTTCTTT
>once|TRBJ1-2|.|TRBV5-1
CASSPDNPNYGYTF
TGCGCCAGCAGCCCGGACAATCCCAACTATGGCTACACCTTC
>.|TRBJ1-2|TRBD1|TRBV6-1
CASSITDRRVPYGYTF
TGTGCCAGCAGTATTACGGACAGGCGAGTCCCCTATGGCTACACCTTC